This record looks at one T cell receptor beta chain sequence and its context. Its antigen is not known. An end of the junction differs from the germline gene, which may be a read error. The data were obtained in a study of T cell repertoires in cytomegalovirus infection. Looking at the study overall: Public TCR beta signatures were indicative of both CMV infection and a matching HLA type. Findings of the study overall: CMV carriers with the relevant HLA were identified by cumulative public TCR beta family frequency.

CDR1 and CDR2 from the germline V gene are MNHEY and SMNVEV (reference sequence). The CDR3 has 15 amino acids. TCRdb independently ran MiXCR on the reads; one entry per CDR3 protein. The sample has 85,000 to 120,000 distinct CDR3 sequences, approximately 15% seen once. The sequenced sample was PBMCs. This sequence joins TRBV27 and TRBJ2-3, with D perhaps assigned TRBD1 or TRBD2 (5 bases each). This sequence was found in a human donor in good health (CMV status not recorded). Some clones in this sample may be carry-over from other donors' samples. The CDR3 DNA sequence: TGTGCCAGCAGTTTGAGAGGGGTTCCCCCAGATACGAAGTATTTT. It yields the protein CASSLRGVPPDTKYF.